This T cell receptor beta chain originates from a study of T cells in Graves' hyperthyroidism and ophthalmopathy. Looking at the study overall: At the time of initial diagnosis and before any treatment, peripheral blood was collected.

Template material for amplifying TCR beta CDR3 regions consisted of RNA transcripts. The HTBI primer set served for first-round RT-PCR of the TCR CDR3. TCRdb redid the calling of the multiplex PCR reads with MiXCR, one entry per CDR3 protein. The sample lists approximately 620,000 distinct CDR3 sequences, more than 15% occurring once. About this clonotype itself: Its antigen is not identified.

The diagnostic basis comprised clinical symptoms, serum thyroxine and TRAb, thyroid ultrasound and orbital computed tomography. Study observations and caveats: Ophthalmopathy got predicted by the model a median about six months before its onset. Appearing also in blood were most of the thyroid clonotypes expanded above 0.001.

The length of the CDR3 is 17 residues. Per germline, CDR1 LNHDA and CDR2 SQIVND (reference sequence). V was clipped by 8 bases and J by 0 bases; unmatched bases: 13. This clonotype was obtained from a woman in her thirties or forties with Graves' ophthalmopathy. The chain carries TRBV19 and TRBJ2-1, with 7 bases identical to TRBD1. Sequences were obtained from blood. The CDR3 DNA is TGTGCCAGTGGTAAAAACCGGGACAGAAGCTCCTACAATGAGCAGTTCTTC. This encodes CASGKNRDRSSYNEQFF. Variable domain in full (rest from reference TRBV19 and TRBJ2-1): DGGITQSPKYLFRKEGQNVTLSCEQNLNHDAMYWYRQDPGQGLRLIYYSQIVNDFQKGDIAEGYSVSREKKESFPLTVTSAQKNPTAFYLCASGKNRDRSSYNEQFFGPGTRLTVL.